The 25 T cell receptor beta chains given below trace back to one sample, sequenced in a study of T-cell memory formation after mild COVID-19. TCRdb fed the 5' RACE reads into MiXCR, producing one record per CDR3 protein. The sample includes fewer than 700,000 distinct CDR3 sequences, over 15% of them seen just once. The specimen sequenced was PBMCs or a T cell subset sorted from them (not recorded which). The receptor set was obtained from an adult woman who had mild COVID-19 (a few samples of this study predate the infection). Cell type and time point are not known.

Only a few counts were recorded for this clonotype. The rearrangement joins TRBV7-8 to TRBJ2-7, with D unclear. Germline V gene data show CDR1 as SGHVS and CDR2 as FQNEAQ. Trimming shortened V by 2 bases and J by 0 bases, and 8 bases separated the two germline ends. The CDR3 spans 14 residues. The CDR3 loop is CASSLTRSSYEQYF. The CDR3 region has the DNA TGTGCCAGCAGCTTAACACGGAGCTCCTACGAGCAGTACTTC.

J is TRBJ1-6 and V is TRBV7-9; D not certain. The CDR3 covers 13 residues. Germline V lookup: CDR1 SEHNR, CDR2 FQNEAQ (reference sequence). Trimming took off 2 bases at V and 9 bases at J, with 8 bases between the two ends. This CDR3 is CASSLSEISPLHF. CDR3 in DNA: TGTGCCAGCAGCTTAAGCGAGATTTCACCCCTCCACTTT.

J is TRBJ1-1 and V is TRBV7-9; 7 bases line up with TRBD1. This CDR3 has 14 residues. The V segment lost 5 bases and the J segment 3 bases; nucleotides outside the gene matches: 6. CDR1 SEHNR and CDR2 FQNEAQ come from the germline V gene (reference sequence). The CDR3 loop reads CASSPKGQYTEAFF. CDR3 bases: TGTGCCAGCAGCCCGAAGGGACAGTACACTGAAGCTTTCTTT.

This clonotype has at least ten counts. The chain carries TRBV7-9 and TRBJ2-1; the D is unclear. This CDR3 spans 13 amino acids. V lost 2 bases to trimming and J lost 10 bases, with 12 bases between them. Germline-derived CDR1 and CDR2 are SEHNR and FQNEAQ (reference sequence). CDR3 sequence (DNA): TGTGCCAGCAGCTTACTACCTTCGGAGGAGCAGTTCTTC. Amino acid sequence: CASSLLPSEEQFF.

This chain connects TRBV5-1 to TRBJ1-2; D might be TRBD1 (6 bases). The germline V gene has CDR1 SGHRS and CDR2 YFSETQ. The CDR3 extends over 16 amino acids. Trimming took off 0 bases at V and 4 bases at J, with 16 bases between the two ends. In DNA, the CDR3 is TGCGCCAGCAGCTTGGATTCCCCAGGGGCGGGCTATGGCTACACCTTC. Its protein product is CASSLDSPGAGYGYTF.

The V gene is TRBV24-1, the J gene TRBJ2-5, with D hard to call. V dropped 2 bases and J dropped 5 bases, with 8 bases sitting between them. The CDR3 loop spans 13 amino acids. Germline V gives CDR1 KGHDR, CDR2 SFDVKD. The chain's CDR3 is CATSDSGWETQYF. The CDR3 nucleotides are TGTGCCACCAGTGATTCCGGCTGGGAGACCCAGTACTTC.

This clonotype has only a few counts. This chain uses TRBV19 with TRBJ1-6; no clear D gene. Germline V lookup: CDR1 LNHDA, CDR2 SQIVND (reference sequence). There are 14 residues in the CDR3. V lost 6 bases and J lost 0, with 6 bases in between. The CDR3 protein is CASSKSSYNSPLHF. The DNA for the CDR3 is TGTGCCAGTAGCAAGAGCTCCTATAATTCACCCCTCCACTTT.

The chain links TRBV29-1 to TRBJ2-3; TRBD1 is a possible D gene (6 bases). V gave up 5 bases and J gave up 4 bases, with 10 bases separating them. Germline CDR1 is SQVTM and CDR2 is ANQGSEA. The CDR3 runs 12 residues. CDR3 amino acids: CSVMAGADTQYF. CDR3 sequence (DNA): TGCAGCGTTATGGCAGGGGCAGATACGCAGTATTTT.

This clonotype was seen a handful of times. The CDR3 region is CASSQGLAGFATKNIQYF. The CDR3 nucleotides are TGCGCCAGCAGCCAGGGACTAGCGGGGTTCGCAACCAAAAACATTCAGTACTTC. The rearrangement links TRBV4-1 to TRBJ2-4, with 13 bases fitting TRBD2. This CDR3 comprises 18 residues. J gave up 2 bases and V 3 bases, and 7 bases lay outside the gene matches. Germline V lookup: CDR1 MGHRA, CDR2 YSYEKL.

This clonotype was seen more than once but under ten times. V is TRBV7-9 and J is TRBJ1-1, with D possibly TRBD1 on 6 matching bases. This CDR3 has 16 amino acids. V was cut by 5 bases and J by 1 base, with 17 bases left in between. Germline V gives CDR1 SEHNR, CDR2 FQNEAQ (reference sequence). As DNA, the CDR3 is TGTGCCAGCAGCCAGAAGACCGGGACAAAGAACACTGAAGCTTTCTTT. This translates into CASSQKTGTKNTEAFF.

This clonotype occurred a few times. V gene TRBV18 combines with J gene TRBJ1-1; no firm D call. Trimming took 6 bases from V and 1 from J, leaving 15 bases between them. Per the germline V gene, CDR1 is KGHSH and CDR2 is LQKENI. The CDR3 runs 15 residues. CDR3 bases: TGTGCCAGCTCCCCCGGGAGGGCCAAGAACACTGAAGCTTTCTTT. Residues: CASSPGRAKNTEAFF.

The V and J genes are TRBV2 and TRBJ2-7; TRBD2 matches at 14 bases. Germline assignment: CDR1 SNHLY and CDR2 FYNNEI. The CDR3 runs 16 residues. V was clipped by 5 bases and J by 6 bases; unmatched bases: 9. Here the CDR3 DNA reads TGTGCCAGCAGTCTGGCCGGGACTAGCGGGAGAATCGAGCAGTACTTC. Amino acid sequence: CASSLAGTSGRIEQYF.

The genes are TRBV12-3 or TRBV12-4 and TRBJ2-3; 8 positions match TRBD2. This CDR3 region has 15 residues. V lost 7 bases, J lost 0 bases, and 6 bases stayed unmatched. In DNA, the CDR3 is TGTGCCAGCATCTTTAGCGGGGCTAGCACAGATACGCAGTATTTT. This translates into CASIFSGASTDTQYF.

In this sample, this clonotype turned up a few times. The V gene is TRBV6-4, the J gene TRBJ2-5; TRBD2 aligns across 7 bases. Unmatched junction bases numbered 6, after V lost 6 bases and J lost 5 bases. Looked up from germline, CDR1 is MRHNA and CDR2 is SNTAGT. The CDR3 has 13 residues. In DNA, the CDR3 is TGTGCCAGCAGCCGGGAGGACCGGGAGACCCAGTACTTC. It translates to CASSREDRETQYF.

There are a few counts of this clonotype. The V gene is TRBV12-3 or TRBV12-4, the J gene TRBJ1-2; D not resolved. The CDR3 sequence is 18 residues long. The V gene lost 1 base and the J gene lost 4 bases, with 22 bases spanning the gap. The CDR3 loop reads CASSLGAPRPLPSYGYTF. Here the CDR3 DNA reads TGTGCCAGCAGTTTAGGCGCCCCCAGGCCCCTGCCCTCCTATGGCTACACCTTC.

The chain recombines TRBV7-8 with TRBJ1-2; no clear D gene. This CDR3 comprises 13 residues. V lost 1 base to trimming and J lost 7 bases, with 10 bases between them. Looked up from germline, CDR1 is SGHVS and CDR2 is FQNEAQ. This CDR3 is CASSLVVHFGYTF. CDR3 sequence (DNA): TGTGCCAGCAGCTTAGTGGTCCACTTTGGCTACACCTTC.

In its sample, this clonotype was seen a few times. The rearrangement joins TRBV29-1 to TRBJ2-7, with 9 bases that match TRBD1. The CDR3 extends over 17 amino acids. CDR1 and CDR2 from the germline V gene are SQVTM and ANQGSEA. V was clipped by 0 bases and J by 4 bases; unmatched bases: 13. The CDR3 protein is CSVEDHASLGQGYEQYF. CDR3 nucleotide sequence: TGCAGCGTTGAAGATCATGCGAGTCTGGGACAGGGATACGAGCAGTACTTC.

This chain uses TRBV7-9 with TRBJ1-6; possibly TRBD1 for D (6 bases). There are 15 residues in the CDR3. Germline lookup yields CDR1 SEHNR and CDR2 FQNEAQ (reference sequence). V was trimmed by 5 bases and J by 5 bases, leaving 13 bases between them. Here the CDR3 reads CASSAGTTHNSPLHF. CDR3 DNA: TGTGCCAGCAGCGCGGGGACAACCCATAATTCACCCCTCCACTTT.

This clonotype appeared a few times. The chain carries TRBV2 and TRBJ2-2; the D gene is possibly TRBD2 (6 bases). The germline CDR1 and CDR2 sequences are SNHLY and FYNNEI. CDR3 length: 14 amino acids. The V and J ends lost 4 bases and 6 bases respectively, with 12 bases between them. CDR3 DNA sequence: TGTGCCAGCAGTGTAGCGGCCGTCGCCGGGGAGCTGTTTTTT. Its protein is CASSVAAVAGELFF.

This clonotype was seen a few times. The gene calls are TRBV12-3 or TRBV12-4 and TRBJ1-4, with a possible D match to TRBD1 (6 bases). The CDR3 extends over 12 amino acids. Trimming shortened V by 6 bases and J by 6 bases, and 8 bases separated the two germline ends. The CDR3 region is CASRRQDEKLFF. CDR3 DNA sequence: TGTGCCAGCAGGCGACAGGATGAAAAACTGTTTTTT.

This clonotype turned up a few times. This sequence joins TRBV6-5 and TRBJ1-1, with TRBD1 identical over 7 bases. There are 15 residues in the CDR3. CDR1 is MNHEY, CDR2 SVGAGI, per germline. The trim removed 0 bases at V and 5 bases at J, leaving 6 bases unmatched. CDR3 sequence reads: CASSYSGGAETEAFF. The CDR3 DNA sequence: TGTGCCAGCAGTTACTCAGGGGGCGCGGAGACTGAAGCTTTCTTT.

The chain has TRBV29-1 and TRBJ1-1, with D unclear. The CDR3 is 12 residues long. Trimming cost V 5 bases and J 4 bases, with 11 bases left between them. CDR1 is SQVTM, CDR2 ANQGSEA, per germline. CDR3 amino acids: CSVRQESTEAFF. Here the CDR3 DNA reads TGCAGCGTTCGCCAGGAGAGCACTGAAGCTTTCTTT.

The gene calls are TRBV4-1 and TRBJ1-2; 8 bases match TRBD1. J was trimmed by 4 bases and V by 1 base; bases with no gene match: 8. The CDR3 has 16 residues. Germline CDR1 is MGHRA and CDR2 is YSYEKL. CDR3 loop: CASSQARDRPFYGYTF. The DNA of the CDR3 is TGCGCCAGCAGCCAAGCCCGGGACAGGCCGTTCTATGGCTACACCTTC.

This clonotype has more than one count but fewer than ten. The genes are TRBV11-1 and TRBJ2-7; 7 positions agree with TRBD2. CDR1 is SGHAT, CDR2 FQDESV, per germline (reference sequence). The CDR3 length is 14 residues. V was clipped by 4 bases and J by 2 bases; unmatched bases: 5. The CDR3 nucleotides are TGTGCCAGCAGCTCTCGGACTAGACCCTACGAGCAGTACTTC. Protein product: CASSSRTRPYEQYF. Full variable domain (outside the CDR3, taken from reference TRBV11-1 and TRBJ2-7): EAEVAQSPRYKITEKSQAVAFWCDPISGHATLYWYRQILGQGPELLVQFQDESVVDDSQLPKDRFSAERLKGVDSTLKIQPAELGDSAMYLCASSSRTRPYEQYFGPGTRLTVT.

The J gene is TRBJ2-5, the V gene TRBV7-2, with TRBD1 matching 9 bases. With V trimmed by 5 bases and J by 2 bases, 9 bases remained unmatched. The CDR3 is 16 residues long. Germline V gene data show CDR1 as SGHTA and CDR2 as FQGNSA. CDR3 coding DNA: TGTGCCAGCAGCCCCGGGACAGGGAATTCGCAAGAGACCCAGTACTTC. It encodes CASSPGTGNSQETQYF. The entire variable domain, with the rest obtained from reference TRBV7-2 and TRBJ2-5, is as follows: GAGVSQSPSNKVTEKGKDVELRCDPISGHTALYWYRQSLGQGLEFLIYFQGNSAPDKSGLPSDRFSAERTGGSVSTLTIQRTQQEDSAVYLCASSPGTGNSQETQYFGPGTRLLVL.